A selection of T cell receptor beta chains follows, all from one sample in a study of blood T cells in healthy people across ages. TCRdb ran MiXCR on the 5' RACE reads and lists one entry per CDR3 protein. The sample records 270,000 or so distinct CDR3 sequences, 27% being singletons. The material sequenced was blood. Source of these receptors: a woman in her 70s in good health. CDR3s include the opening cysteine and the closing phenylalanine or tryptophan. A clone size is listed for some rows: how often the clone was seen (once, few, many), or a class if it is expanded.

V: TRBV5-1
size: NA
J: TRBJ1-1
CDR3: CASSLMSNTEAFF

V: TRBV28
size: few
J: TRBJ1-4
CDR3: CASSSGLKQLFF

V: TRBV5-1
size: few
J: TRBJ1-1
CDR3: CASSQSGAERAFF

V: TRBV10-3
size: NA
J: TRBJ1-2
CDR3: CAISERLDRADGYTF

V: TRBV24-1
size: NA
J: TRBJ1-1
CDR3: CATSDFGVKVAEAFF

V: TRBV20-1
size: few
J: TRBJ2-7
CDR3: CSAPRTGVEIGQYF

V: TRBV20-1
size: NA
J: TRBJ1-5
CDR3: CSARPDHVASYSNQPQHF

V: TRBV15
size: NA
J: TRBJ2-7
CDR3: CATSREEGAYEQYF

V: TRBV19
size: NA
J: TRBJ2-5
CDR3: CASSISRTETQYF

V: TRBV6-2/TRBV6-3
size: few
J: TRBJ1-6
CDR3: CASRRQETWNSPLHF

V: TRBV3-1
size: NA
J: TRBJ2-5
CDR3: CASSQDGTRRRETQYF

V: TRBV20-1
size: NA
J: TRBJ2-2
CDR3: CSARGRANTGELFF

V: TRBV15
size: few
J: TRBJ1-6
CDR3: CATSRELLGTLHF

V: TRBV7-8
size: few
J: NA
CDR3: CASSPGGWSEQFF

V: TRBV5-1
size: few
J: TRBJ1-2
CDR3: CASSRSPGYGYTF

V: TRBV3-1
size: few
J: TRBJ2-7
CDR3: CASSHSGLAPYGQYF

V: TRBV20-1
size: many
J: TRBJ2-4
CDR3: CSASTSGSAAKNIQYF

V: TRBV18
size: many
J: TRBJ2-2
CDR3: CASSGTDYTGELFF

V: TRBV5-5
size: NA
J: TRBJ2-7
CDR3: CASSRLSSGRAYEQYF

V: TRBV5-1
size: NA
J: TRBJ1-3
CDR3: CASSDNSGNTIYF

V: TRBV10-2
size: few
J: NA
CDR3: CASSSSGRAFNEQFF

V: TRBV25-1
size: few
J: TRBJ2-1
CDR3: CASSVGTGTYNEQFF

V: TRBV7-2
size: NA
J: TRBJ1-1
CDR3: CASSLYGARTEAFF

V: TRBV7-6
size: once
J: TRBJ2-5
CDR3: CASSLDGTRQETQYF

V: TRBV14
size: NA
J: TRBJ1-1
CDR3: CASSAGPNTEAFF

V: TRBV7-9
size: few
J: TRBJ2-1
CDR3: CASSFSSTVEQFF

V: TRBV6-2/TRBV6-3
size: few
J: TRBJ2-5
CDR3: CASRPTQIGTQYF